This note documents a single T cell receptor beta chain sequence. The source of the sample is a study of blood T cell repertoires in COVID-19. Study overall: There were acute and convalescent COVID-19 samples, and they came from the United States, Italy and Spain.

Under the authors' procedure: Researchers report that nucleated cell counts were estimated from reference gene primer amplification. Using immunoSEQ multiplex PCR, the repertoire was profiled, and TCRdb retains in-frame clones only, with some absent. V and J calls plus clone size are reproduced from that table; the DNA served to infer D and trimming. The table has approximately 250,000 clones, approximately 82% seen once. Everyone who took part was roughly 18 to 89 years old, and they came from about 23 US areas. Among Cohort 3 donors, those recovered had two negative PCRs, clearance, or symptom resolution. The CDR3 sequence is 14 residues long. Germline CDR1 reads SGHRS; CDR2 reads YFSETQ. The V end lost 4 bases, the J end lost 3 bases, and 13 bases lay between the germline ends.

Sequences were obtained from PBMCs or T cells enriched from blood (not recorded which). This sequence originates from a man aged 35-49 years who had recovered from COVID-19. V is TRBV5-1 and J is TRBJ1-2, with D perhaps matching TRBD1 (6 bases). CDR3 in amino acids: CASSQGSVDYGYTF. The CDR3 nucleotides are TGCGCCAGCAGCCAGGGGTCGGTGGACTATGGCTACACCTTC.